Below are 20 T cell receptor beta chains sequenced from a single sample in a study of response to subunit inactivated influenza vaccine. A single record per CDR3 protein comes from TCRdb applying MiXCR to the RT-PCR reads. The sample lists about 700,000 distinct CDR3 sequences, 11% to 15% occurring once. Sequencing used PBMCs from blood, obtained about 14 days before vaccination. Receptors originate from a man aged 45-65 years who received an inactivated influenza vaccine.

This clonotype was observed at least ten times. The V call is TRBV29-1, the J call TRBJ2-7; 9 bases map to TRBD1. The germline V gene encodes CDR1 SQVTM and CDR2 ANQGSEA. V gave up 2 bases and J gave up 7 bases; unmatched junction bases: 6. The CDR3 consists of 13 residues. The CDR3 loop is CSVETGTGREQYF. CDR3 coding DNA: TGCAGCGTTGAAACCGGGACAGGGAGAGAGCAGTACTTC.

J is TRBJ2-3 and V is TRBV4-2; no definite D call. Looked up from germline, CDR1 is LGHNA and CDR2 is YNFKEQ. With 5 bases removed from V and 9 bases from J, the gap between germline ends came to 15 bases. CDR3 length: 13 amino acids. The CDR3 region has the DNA TGTGCCAGCAGCTCCCAAGAACACGGAACGCAGTATTTT. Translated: CASSSQEHGTQYF.

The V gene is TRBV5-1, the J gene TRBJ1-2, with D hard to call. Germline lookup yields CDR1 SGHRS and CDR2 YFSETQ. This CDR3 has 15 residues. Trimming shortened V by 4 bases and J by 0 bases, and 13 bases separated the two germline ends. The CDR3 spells CASSPPQGANYGYTF. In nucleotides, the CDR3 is TGCGCCAGCAGCCCACCACAAGGAGCTAACTATGGCTACACCTTC.

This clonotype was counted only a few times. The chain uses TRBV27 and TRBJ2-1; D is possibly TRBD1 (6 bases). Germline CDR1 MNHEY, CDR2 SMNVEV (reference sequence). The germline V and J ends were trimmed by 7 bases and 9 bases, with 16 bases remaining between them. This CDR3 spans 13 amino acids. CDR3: CASTPPNRVEQFF. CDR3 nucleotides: TGTGCCAGCACCCCCCCGAACAGGGTTGAGCAGTTCTTC.

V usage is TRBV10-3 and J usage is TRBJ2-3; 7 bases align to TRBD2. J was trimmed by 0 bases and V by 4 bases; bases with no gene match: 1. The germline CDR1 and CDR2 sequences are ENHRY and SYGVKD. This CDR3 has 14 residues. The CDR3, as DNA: TGTGCCATCAGTGGTAGCGGGAGCACAGATACGCAGTATTTT. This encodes CAISGSGSTDTQYF.

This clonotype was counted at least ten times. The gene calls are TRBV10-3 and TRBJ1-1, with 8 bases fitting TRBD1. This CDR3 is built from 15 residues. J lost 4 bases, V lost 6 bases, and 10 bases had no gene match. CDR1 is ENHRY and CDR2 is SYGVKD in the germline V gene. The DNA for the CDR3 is TGTGCCATCAGCCCAGGGACAGGTTCTGGCACTGAAGCTTTCTTT. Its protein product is CAISPGTGSGTEAFF.

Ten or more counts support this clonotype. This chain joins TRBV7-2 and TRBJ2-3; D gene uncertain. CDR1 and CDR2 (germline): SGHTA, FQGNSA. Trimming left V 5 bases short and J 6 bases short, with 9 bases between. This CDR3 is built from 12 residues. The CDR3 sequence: CASSPMGDTQYF. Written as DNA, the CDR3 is TGTGCCAGCAGCCCGATGGGGGATACGCAGTATTTT. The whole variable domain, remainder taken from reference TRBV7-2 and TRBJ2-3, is GAGVSQSPSNKVTEKGKDVELRCDPISGHTALYWYRQSLGQGLEFLIYFQGNSAPDKSGLPSDRFSAERTGGSVSTLTIQRTQQEDSAVYLCASSPMGDTQYFGPGTRLTVL.

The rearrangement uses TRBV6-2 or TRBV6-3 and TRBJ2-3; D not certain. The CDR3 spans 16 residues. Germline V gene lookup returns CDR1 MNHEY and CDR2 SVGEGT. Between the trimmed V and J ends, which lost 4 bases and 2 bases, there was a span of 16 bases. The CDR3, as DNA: TGTGCCAGCAGTTCTCCCCAACTACTCTACACAGATACGCAGTATTTT. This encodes CASSSPQLLYTDTQYF.

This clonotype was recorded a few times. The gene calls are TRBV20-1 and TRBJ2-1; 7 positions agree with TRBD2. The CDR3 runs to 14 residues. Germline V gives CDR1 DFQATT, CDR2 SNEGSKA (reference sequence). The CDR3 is CTAKAHGRSYEQFF. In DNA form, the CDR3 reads TGCACTGCCAAGGCCCACGGGAGGAGCTATGAGCAGTTCTTC.

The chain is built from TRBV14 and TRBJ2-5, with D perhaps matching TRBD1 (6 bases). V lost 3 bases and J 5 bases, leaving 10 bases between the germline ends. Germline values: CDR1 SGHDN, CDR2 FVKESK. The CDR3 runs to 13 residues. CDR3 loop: CASSHRGKETQYF. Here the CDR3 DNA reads TGTGCCAGCAGCCACAGGGGAAAGGAGACCCAGTACTTC.

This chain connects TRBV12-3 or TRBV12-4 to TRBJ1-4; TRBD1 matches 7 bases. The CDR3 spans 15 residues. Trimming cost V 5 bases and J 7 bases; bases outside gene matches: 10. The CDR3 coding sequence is TGTGCCAGCAGTCCCACTGACAGGGAGGTTGAAAAACTGTTTTTT. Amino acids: CASSPTDREVEKLFF.

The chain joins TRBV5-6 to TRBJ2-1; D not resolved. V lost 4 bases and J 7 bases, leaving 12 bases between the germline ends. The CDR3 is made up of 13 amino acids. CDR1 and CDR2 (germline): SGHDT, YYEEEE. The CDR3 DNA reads TGTGCCAGCAGCCCGTACATAGGAAATGAGCAGTTCTTC. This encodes CASSPYIGNEQFF.

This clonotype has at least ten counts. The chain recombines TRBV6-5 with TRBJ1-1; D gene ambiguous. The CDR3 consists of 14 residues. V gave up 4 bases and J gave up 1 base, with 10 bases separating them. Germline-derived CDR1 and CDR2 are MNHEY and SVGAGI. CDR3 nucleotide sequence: TGTGCCAGCAGTTCGCCCAGGCAGAACACTGAAGCTTTCTTT. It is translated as CASSSPRQNTEAFF.

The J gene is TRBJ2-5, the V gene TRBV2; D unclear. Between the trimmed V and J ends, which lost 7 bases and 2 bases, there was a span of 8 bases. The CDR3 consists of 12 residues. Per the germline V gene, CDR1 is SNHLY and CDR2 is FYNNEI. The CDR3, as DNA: TGTGCCAGCACCCTAGGGCAAGAGACCCAGTACTTC. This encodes CASTLGQETQYF.

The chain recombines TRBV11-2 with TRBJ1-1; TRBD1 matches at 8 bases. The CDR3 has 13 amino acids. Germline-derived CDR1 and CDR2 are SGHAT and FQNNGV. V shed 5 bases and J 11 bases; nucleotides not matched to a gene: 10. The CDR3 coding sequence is TGTGCCAGCAGCCTTAACGGACAGGGTAGCGCTTTCTTT. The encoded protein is CASSLNGQGSAFF.

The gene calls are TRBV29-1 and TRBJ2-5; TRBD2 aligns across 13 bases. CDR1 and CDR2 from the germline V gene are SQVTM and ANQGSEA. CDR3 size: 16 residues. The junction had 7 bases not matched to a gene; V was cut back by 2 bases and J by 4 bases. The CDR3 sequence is CSVERTRLAGGETQYF. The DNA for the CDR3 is TGCAGCGTTGAAAGAACCCGACTAGCGGGGGGAGAGACCCAGTACTTC.

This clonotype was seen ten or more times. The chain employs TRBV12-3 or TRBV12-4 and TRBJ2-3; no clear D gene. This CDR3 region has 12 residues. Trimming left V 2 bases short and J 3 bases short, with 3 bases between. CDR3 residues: CASSLITDTQYF. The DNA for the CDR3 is TGTGCCAGCAGTTTAATAACAGATACGCAGTATTTT.

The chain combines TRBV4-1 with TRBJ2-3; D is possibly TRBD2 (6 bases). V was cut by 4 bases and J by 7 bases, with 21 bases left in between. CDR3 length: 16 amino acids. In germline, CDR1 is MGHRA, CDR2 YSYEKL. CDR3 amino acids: CASSPAGTLAQYTQYF. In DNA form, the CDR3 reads TGCGCCAGCAGCCCAGCCGGGACTTTAGCACAATATACGCAGTATTTT.

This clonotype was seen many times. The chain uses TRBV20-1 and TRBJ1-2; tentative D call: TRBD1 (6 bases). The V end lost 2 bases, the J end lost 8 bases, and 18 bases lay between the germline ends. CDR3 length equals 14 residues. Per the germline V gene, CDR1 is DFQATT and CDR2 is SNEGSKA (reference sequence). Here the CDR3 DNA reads TGCAGTGCTAGATCGGGTCTACAGGGTCGGGGCTACACCTTC. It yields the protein CSARSGLQGRGYTF.

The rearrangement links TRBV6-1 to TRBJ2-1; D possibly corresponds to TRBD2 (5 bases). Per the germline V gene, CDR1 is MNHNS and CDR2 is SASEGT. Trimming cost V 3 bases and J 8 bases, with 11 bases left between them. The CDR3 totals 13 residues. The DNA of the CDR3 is TGTGCCAGCAGTGATGTCTGGCGGGATGAGCAGTTCTTC. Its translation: CASSDVWRDEQFF.